Listed below are T cell receptor beta chains from one sample, sequenced in a study of radiotherapy plus CTLA-4 blockade in lung cancer. This table comes from immunoSEQ multiplex PCR, and its TCRdb copy is limited to in-frame clones, with some not included. Seen here are tens of thousands of clones, 70% observed once, and the top ten hold less than 4%. The source was peripheral blood, collected from a patient treated with radiotherapy plus ipilimumab. These TCRs come from a human donor with non-small cell lung cancer who had stable disease on radiotherapy plus ipilimumab. Each CDR3 is given with its conserved first and last residue. D genes are given only for firm matches. Clone size appears in some rows only: once, few, many, or a class for an expanded clone.

TRBD2,TRBV19,TRBJ2-1,15,NA,CASSPHSGRDNEQFF,TGTGCCAGTAGTCCCCACAGCGGGAGAGACAATGAGCAGTTCTTC
TRBD2,TRBV7-9,TRBJ2-3,15,NA,CASSFPAGGGDTQYF,TGTGCCAGCAGCTTTCCAGCGGGAGGTGGGGATACGCAGTATTTT
NA,TRBV18,TRBJ2-1,15,NA,CASSPPESVYNEQFF,TGTGCCAGCTCCCCGCCCGAATCTGTTTACAATGAGCAGTTCTTC
NA,TRBV25-1,TRBJ2-1,14,few,CASSDYRDGNEQFF,TGTGCCAGCAGTGACTACAGGGATGGGAATGAGCAGTTCTTC
NA,TRBV28,TRBJ1-1,14,NA,CASRLGHQNTEAFF,TGTGCCAGCAGGTTGGGACACCAGAACACTGAAGCTTTCTTT
NA,TRBV4-3,TRBJ1-4,16,once,CASSQVPGSANEKLFF,TGCGCCAGCAGCCAAGTCCCGGGGTCGGCTAATGAAAAACTGTTTTTT
NA,TRBV5-1,TRBJ1-1,15,NA,CASSLHAGRNTEAFF,TGCGCCAGCAGCTTGCATGCAGGAAGGAACACTGAAGCTTTCTTT
TRBD2,TRBV6-5,TRBJ2-7,15,NA,CASRLTSGRVHEQYF,TGTGCCAGCAGGCTGACTAGCGGGAGGGTCCACGAGCAGTACTTC
TRBD2,TRBV6-1,TRBJ2-7,14,NA,CASRTSGISYEQYF,TGTGCCAGCAGGACTAGCGGAATCTCCTACGAGCAGTACTTC
NA,TRBV14,TRBJ1-2,14,NA,CASSQQGGGYGYTF,TGTGCCAGCAGCCAGCAGGGAGGTGGCTATGGCTACACCTTC
NA,TRBV4-3,TRBJ2-3,15,NA,CASSQDRGLSGTQYF,TGCGCCAGCAGCCAAGATAGGGGGCTTAGCGGTACGCAGTATTTT
TRBD1,TRBV5-1,TRBJ2-3,17,NA,CASSLLQGGLSTDTQYF,TGCGCCAGCAGCTTACTACAGGGGGGCCTTTCCACAGATACGCAGTATTTT
NA,TRBV28,TRBJ2-7,12,few,CASSTPRQVLYF,TGTGCCAGCAGTACCCCACGACAGGTTTTGTACTTC
NA,TRBV13,TRBJ1-1,14,few,CASSLMGRGTEAFF,TGTGCCAGCAGCTTAATGGGAAGAGGCACTGAAGCTTTCTTT
NA,TRBV27,TRBJ2-6,16,NA,CASSFQQISGANVLTF,TGTGCCAGCAGTTTTCAGCAGATCTCTGGGGCCAACGTCCTGACTTTC
TRBD2,TRBV19,TRBJ2-1,17,medium-sized,CASSIEKLAATYNEQFF,TGTGCCAGTAGTATCGAGAAACTAGCGGCCACCTACAATGAGCAGTTCTTC
TRBD2,TRBV9,TRBJ2-3,16,NA,CASSARSGRAPDTQYF,TGTGCCAGCAGCGCACGTAGCGGGAGGGCCCCAGATACGCAGTATTTT
TRBD2,TRBV29-1,TRBJ2-2,14,medium-sized,CSAESGSTTGELFF,TGCAGCGCCGAGAGCGGGAGTACCACCGGGGAGCTGTTTTTT
NA,TRBV21-1,TRBJ2-4,11,NA,CASSPVVFQYF,TGTGCCAGCAGCCCAGTGGTGTTTCAGTACTTC
NA,TRBV19,TRBJ2-3,14,few,CASSRNRGSDTQYF,TGTGCCAGTAGCCGGAACAGAGGCTCCGATACGCAGTATTTT
TRBD1,TRBV19,TRBJ1-1,12,medium-sized,CASSKGTGRAFF,TGTGCCAGTAGTAAAGGGACAGGGAGAGCTTTCTTT
NA,TRBV2,TRBJ2-3,15,NA,CASRLRDSDTDTQYF,TGTGCCAGCAGACTCCGGGACTCAGACACAGATACGCAGTATTTT
NA,TRBV4-1,TRBJ2-3,14,once,CASSQDRVTDTQYF,TGCGCCAGCAGCCAAGACAGGGTTACAGATACGCAGTATTTT
NA,TRBV25-1,TRBJ2-7,8,NA,CPPDEQYF,TGCCCCCCTGACGAGCAGTACTTC
TRBD1,TRBV5-4,TRBJ2-7,15,NA,CASSEGQGASYEQYF,TGTGCCAGCAGCGAGGGACAGGGGGCCTCCTACGAGCAGTACTTC
TRBD2,TRBV5-4,TRBJ2-2,20,NA,CASSREPGSGVGGDTGELFF,TGTGCCAGCAGCCGCGAGCCCGGGAGCGGGGTCGGCGGGGACACCGGGGAGCTGTTTTTT
NA,TRBV18,TRBJ1-3,11,once,CASSPANTIYF,TGTGCCAGCTCACCAGCAAACACCATATATTTT
TRBD1,TRBV11-3,TRBJ1-1,15,NA,CASSLSGRGQTEAFF,TGTGCCAGCAGCTTATCGGGCAGGGGGCAAACTGAAGCTTTCTTT
TRBD1,TRBV5-6,TRBJ2-7,14,NA,CASSAGQESYEQYF,TGTGCCAGCAGCGCGGGACAGGAGAGTTACGAGCAGTACTTC
TRBD2,TRBV6-1,TRBJ2-3,15,NA,CASRDPSGSTDTQYF,TGTGCCAGCAGGGATCCTAGCGGGAGCACAGATACGCAGTATTTT
NA,TRBV5-5,TRBJ2-1,16,once,CASSLVRSGPGGEQFF,TGTGCCAGCAGCTTGGTGCGAAGCGGGCCCGGAGGTGAGCAGTTCTTC
TRBD1,TRBV4-1,TRBJ1-4,16,NA,CASSQDLRTGVEKLFF,TGCGCCAGCAGCCAAGATTTAAGGACAGGGGTTGAAAAACTGTTTTTT
NA,TRBV10-3,TRBJ2-1,15,medium-sized,CAIMQDSPGVDEQFF,TGTGCCATCATGCAGGACTCCCCGGGGGTCGATGAGCAGTTCTTC
TRBD2,TRBV11-3,TRBJ2-5,13,NA,CASSSSGQETQYF,TGTGCCAGCAGTTCTAGCGGCCAAGAGACCCAGTACTTC
NA,TRBV11-2,TRBJ2-7,15,NA,CASSLAPGQTYEQYF,TGTGCCAGCAGCTTAGCTCCAGGACAGACCTACGAGCAGTACTTC
NA,TRBV5-6,TRBJ2-3,16,medium-sized,CASSLVISPSTDTQYF,TGTGCCAGCAGCTTGGTAATTTCTCCTAGCACAGATACGCAGTATTTT
TRBD2,TRBV10-1,TRBJ2-1,16,few,CASRAGLAGVRNEQFF,TGCGCCAGCAGGGCGGGACTAGCGGGAGTTAGGAATGAGCAGTTCTTC
TRBD2,TRBV7-7,TRBJ2-1,16,few,CASSRLREGRGNEQFF,TGTGCTAGCAGCCGGTTGCGGGAGGGCCGGGGGAATGAGCAGTTCTTC
NA,TRBV11-2,TRBJ2-2,17,NA,CASSPGSWEPNTGELFF,TGTGCCAGCAGCCCAGGGTCATGGGAGCCCAACACCGGGGAGCTGTTTTTT
NA,TRBV21-1,TRBJ2-5,16,NA,CASSKGSGQPQETQYF,TGTGCCAGCAGCAAAGGGTCGGGACAGCCCCAAGAGACCCAGTACTTC
NA,TRBV7-2,TRBJ2-3,15,NA,CASSQGLGTTDTQYF,TGTGCCAGCAGCCAAGGACTCGGGACCACAGATACGCAGTATTTT
NA,TRBV14,TRBJ1-4,14,NA,CASRAGAKNEKLFF,TGTGCCAGCAGGGCAGGGGCGAAGAATGAAAAACTGTTTTTT
NA,TRBV7-9,TRBJ1-2,14,NA,CASSPQEGLSGYTF,TGTGCCAGCAGCCCACAGGAGGGGTTGAGTGGCTACACCTTC
TRBD2,TRBV27,TRBJ2-7,14,once,CASSRGLAGYEQYF,TGTGCCAGCAGTCGGGGACTAGCGGGCTACGAGCAGTACTTC
NA,TRBV7-2,TRBJ2-6,16,once,CASSLGRTSGANVLTF,TGTGCCAGCAGCCTGGGACGGACCTCTGGGGCCAACGTCCTGACTTTC
NA,TRBV5-1,TRBJ2-2,13,once,CASSLANTGELFF,TGCGCCAGCAGCTTGGCCAACACCGGGGAGCTGTTTTTT
NA,TRBV13,TRBJ2-3,14,few,CASSGTPGSDTQYF,TGTGCCAGCAGCGGGACCCCGGGTTCAGATACGCAGTATTTT
TRBD1,TRBV18,TRBJ1-2,14,medium-sized,CASSPGQGTYGYTF,TGTGCCAGCTCACCGGGACAGGGGACCTATGGCTACACCTTC